Shown below are 28 T cell receptor beta chains from a single sample sequenced in a study of T cell responses to AZD1222 COVID-19 vaccine. Profiling relied on immunoSEQ multiplex PCR, and the TCRdb table lists in-frame clones only, not all of them. This table has approximately 150,000 clones, 90% to 95% appearing once. The sequences come from peripheral blood, collected on day 0 of AZD1222 vaccination. Every receptor here comes from an adult in good health.

Only one count was recorded for this clone. The gene calls are TRBV13 and TRBJ1-2; 8 nucleotides line up with TRBD1. V shed 3 bases, J shed 6 bases, and the junction held 3 bases outside the gene matches. The CDR3 loop spans 13 amino acids. Germline CDR1 and CDR2: PRHDT and FYEKMQ (reference sequence). CDR3 amino acids: CASSFRGHHGYTF. Written as DNA, the CDR3 is TGTGCCAGCAGCTTCAGGGGGCATCATGGCTACACCTTC.

This chain uses TRBV9 with TRBJ1-1; D might be TRBD1 (6 bases). Deletions cut 5 bases from V and 4 bases from J, with 21 bases between. CDR1 SGDLS and CDR2 YYNGEE come from the germline V gene. The CDR3 consists of 16 residues. The CDR3 here is CASSPNLGGWATEAFF. In nucleotides, the CDR3 is TGTGCCAGCAGTCCGAATCTGGGGGGCTGGGCCACTGAAGCTTTCTTT.

The chain combines TRBV4-3 with TRBJ1-1, with 7 bases aligning to TRBD1. This CDR3 contains 14 residues. Germline trimming cut 0 bases from V and 5 bases from J; bases unmatched to any gene: 3. Per the germline V gene, CDR1 is LGHNA and CDR2 is YSLEER. CDR3: CASSQETGSTEAFF. The CDR3 coding sequence is TGCGCCAGCAGCCAAGAGACAGGGTCTACTGAAGCTTTCTTT.

This rearrangement joins TRBV4-1 to TRBJ2-1; D gene uncertain. Germline-derived CDR1 and CDR2 are MGHRA and YSYEKL. V was trimmed by 0 bases and J by 6 bases, leaving 9 bases between them. The CDR3 is 14 amino acids. CDR3 bases: TGCGCCAGCAGCCAAGAGGACGGCCTCAATGAGCAGTTCTTC. It codes for CASSQEDGLNEQFF.

This chain links TRBV10-3 with TRBJ2-7, with 8 positions matching TRBD1. Germline trimming cut 2 bases from V and 4 bases from J; bases unmatched to any gene: 7. The CDR3 extends over 15 amino acids. CDR1 and CDR2 (germline): ENHRY, SYGVKD. CDR3 DNA: TGTGCCATCAGTGAGGTAGACAGGGGATTATACGAGCAGTACTTC. Protein: CAISEVDRGLYEQYF.

J is TRBJ2-4 and V is TRBV7-9; the D gene could be TRBD1 or TRBD2 (6 bases each). This CDR3 is 18 amino acids long. Germline assignment: CDR1 SEHNR and CDR2 FQNEAQ (reference sequence). V lost 1 base and J 2 bases, leaving 18 bases between the germline ends. The CDR3 region is CASSLGRPGAQTKNIQYF. The CDR3 region has the DNA TGTGCCAGCAGCTTAGGAAGGCCGGGGGCGCAAACCAAAAACATTCAGTACTTC.

This rearrangement joins TRBV28 to TRBJ1-5; D call uncertain. V was cut by 3 bases and J by 6 bases, with 9 bases left in between. CDR3 length equals 13 residues. Germline V gives CDR1 MDHEN, CDR2 SYDVKM. Here the CDR3 reads CASSFGPVQPQHF. The DNA for the CDR3 is TGTGCCAGCAGTTTTGGTCCGGTTCAGCCCCAGCATTTT. The variable domain in full, with the rest retrieved from reference TRBV28 and TRBJ1-5, is DVKVTQSSRYLVKRTGEKVFLECVQDMDHENMFWYRQDPGLGLRLIYFSYDVKMKEKGDIPEGYSVSREKKERFSLILESASTNQTSMYLCASSFGPVQPQHFGDGTRLSIL.

The chain carries TRBV25-1 and TRBJ1-2, with 10 bases matching TRBD1. From germline, CDR1 is MGHDK and CDR2 SYGVNS. The CDR3 length is 14 residues. The junction had 10 bases not matched to a gene; V was cut back by 7 bases and J by 8 bases. The CDR3 region has the DNA TGTGCCAGCACATCTGGGACAGGGGTTCGAGGCTACACCTTC. Translated: CASTSGTGVRGYTF.

This chain links TRBV4-1 with TRBJ1-1; tentative D call: TRBD1 (6 bases). The CDR3 length is 16 residues. V was clipped by 3 bases and J by 4 bases, with 18 bases between them. Per germline, CDR1 MGHRA and CDR2 YSYEKL. The CDR3 DNA is TGCGCCAGCAGCCATAAAGGGACAACTTTACCCACTGAAGCTTTCTTT. It specifies CASSHKGTTLPTEAFF.

The chain uses TRBV29-1 and TRBJ1-4; a possible D gene is TRBD1 (5 bases). Trimming left V 7 bases short and J 7 bases short, with 13 bases between. The V gene's germline CDR1 is SQVTM and CDR2 ANQGSEA. The CDR3 sequence is 12 residues long. Here the CDR3 DNA reads TGCAGCGCAGGGACCCATGGTGAAAAACTGTTTTTT. It translates to CSAGTHGEKLFF.

This chain connects TRBV15 to TRBJ1-3; D unresolved. The CDR3 spans 15 residues. CDR1 is LNHNV, CDR2 YYDKDF, per germline (reference sequence). With 3 bases removed from V and 0 bases from J, the gap between germline ends came to 9 bases. The CDR3 sequence is CATSSLVSSGNTIYF. As DNA, the CDR3 is TGTGCCACCAGCAGCCTAGTTAGCTCTGGAAACACCATATATTTT.

V is TRBV27 and J is TRBJ1-2; D is unclear. Trimming pared 4 bases from V and 5 bases from J, leaving 17 bases between. The CDR3 has 15 residues. Germline loops: CDR1 MNHEY, CDR2 SMNVEV (reference sequence). CDR3 region: CASSSRGGSLYGYTF. CDR3 bases: TGTGCCAGCAGTTCCCGTGGAGGGTCCCTATATGGCTACACCTTC.

The chain combines TRBV7-2 with TRBJ2-2; 7 positions agree with TRBD1. CDR1 is SGHTA, CDR2 FQGNSA, per germline. The CDR3 is 15 amino acids. J was trimmed by 4 bases and V by 5 bases; bases with no gene match: 7. The CDR3 coding sequence is TGTGCCAGCAGCGTACAGGGGCCGGTCACCGGGGAGCTGTTTTTT. It is translated as CASSVQGPVTGELFF.

This chain uses TRBV28 with TRBJ1-2; 10 bases fit TRBD1. The germline gives CDR1 MDHEN, CDR2 SYDVKM. The CDR3 sequence is 13 residues long. V shed 6 bases and J 8 bases; nucleotides not matched to a gene: 6. The CDR3 coding sequence is TGTGCCAGCAGGACAGGGGGCTTTGGGGGCTACACCTTC. Protein product: CASRTGGFGGYTF.

J is TRBJ2-3 and V is TRBV12-3 or TRBV12-4, with 7 bases matching TRBD1. This CDR3 has 13 residues. Trimming at V came to 3 bases and at J to 5 bases, leaving 2 bases not matched to a gene. CDR3 in amino acids: CASSFRQGDTQYF. Written as DNA, the CDR3 is TGTGCCAGCAGTTTTAGACAGGGAGATACGCAGTATTTT.

This clone was observed once. The chain joins TRBV5-4 to TRBJ2-7; D is possibly TRBD1 (6 bases). Germline loops: CDR1 SGHNT, CDR2 YYREEE (reference sequence). The CDR3 contains 14 residues. The V end was cut by 4 bases, the J end by 2 bases, with 13 bases between. CDR3 DNA: TGTGCCAGCAGCGATCAGGGGAATCCCTACGAGCAGTACTTC. It encodes CASSDQGNPYEQYF. The full variable domain, completed using reference TRBV5-4 and TRBJ2-7, is ETGVTQSPTHLIKTRGQQVTLRCSSQSGHNTVSWYQQALGQGPQFIFQYYREEENGRGNFPPRFSGLQFPNYSSELNVNALELDDSALYLCASSDQGNPYEQYFGPGTRLTVT.

The V call is TRBV15, the J call TRBJ1-2; a possible D gene is TRBD1 (6 bases). In germline, CDR1 is LNHNV, CDR2 YYDKDF (reference sequence). The CDR3 totals 13 residues. V was trimmed by 8 bases and J by 2 bases, leaving 12 bases between them. In DNA form, the CDR3 reads TGTGCCACCCGGGACACCACGAACTATGGCTACACCTTC. This sequence encodes CATRDTTNYGYTF.

V usage is TRBV13 and J usage is TRBJ1-6; no reliable D call. CDR3 length equals 12 residues. Germline-derived CDR1 and CDR2 are PRHDT and FYEKMQ (reference sequence). Trimming cost V 2 bases and J 7 bases, with 3 bases left between them. The CDR3 sequence: CASSLRNSPLHF. The CDR3 DNA reads as TGTGCCAGCAGCTTAAGGAATTCACCCCTCCACTTT.

V usage is TRBV7-9 and J usage is TRBJ1-1; D gene uncertain. V was pared by 7 bases and J by 7 bases, with 4 bases between. The length of the CDR3 is 9 residues. The V gene's germline CDR1 is SEHNR and CDR2 FQNEAQ (reference sequence). CDR3 coding DNA: TGTGCCAGCACCCATGAAGCTTTCTTT. It yields the protein CASTHEAFF.

The chain employs TRBV6-6 and TRBJ2-1; TRBD2 matches at 13 bases. Germline V lookup: CDR1 MNHNY, CDR2 SVGAGI (reference sequence). The CDR3 length is 16 residues. V was pared by 6 bases and J by 1 base, with 3 bases of the junction left unmatched. CDR3: CASSTSGGVSYNEQFF. CDR3 nucleotide sequence: TGTGCCAGCAGCACTAGCGGGGGGGTTTCCTACAATGAGCAGTTCTTC.

The rearrangement links TRBV19 to TRBJ1-6; 7 nucleotides line up with TRBD1. Germline CDR1 is LNHDA and CDR2 is SQIVND (reference sequence). Trimming took 4 bases from V and 10 from J; bases not matched to a gene: 4. CDR3 size: 13 residues. CDR3 loop: CASSRDRKSPLHF. CDR3 DNA sequence: TGTGCCAGTAGTAGGGACAGAAAATCACCCCTCCACTTT.

The chain combines TRBV2 with TRBJ2-1; D unclear. This CDR3 is 14 amino acids long. Trimming pared 11 bases from V and 0 bases from J, leaving 14 bases between. Germline lookup yields CDR1 SNHLY and CDR2 FYNNEI. CDR3 residues: CALRPPSSYNEQFF. Written as DNA, the CDR3 is TGTGCCCTACGTCCCCCGAGCTCCTACAATGAGCAGTTCTTC.

This rearrangement joins TRBV4-3 to TRBJ2-6, with D possibly matching TRBD1 (6 bases). V dropped 4 bases and J dropped 0 bases, with 13 bases sitting between them. The CDR3 is 17 amino acids. Germline V CDR1 and CDR2: LGHNA, YSLEER. CDR3 protein: CASSRGPLSSGANVLTF. CDR3 coding DNA: TGCGCCAGCAGCCGGGGGCCATTGTCCTCTGGGGCCAACGTCCTGACTTTC.

The chain employs TRBV30 and TRBJ1-3; D possibly corresponds to TRBD1 (5 bases). Germline CDR1 is GTSNPN and CDR2 is SVGIG (reference sequence). The CDR3 length is 14 residues. The V and J ends lost 1 base and 1 base respectively, with 8 bases between them. CDR3 nucleotides: TGTGCCTGGAGTGCTTGGGGGTCTGGAAACACCATATATTTT. Protein sequence: CAWSAWGSGNTIYF. Full variable domain (outside the CDR3, taken from reference TRBV30 and TRBJ1-3): SQTIHQWPATLVQPVGSPLSLECTVEGTSNPNLYWYRQAAGRGLQLLFYSVGIGQISSEVPQNLSASRPQDRQFILSSKKLLLSDSGFYLCAWSAWGSGNTIYFGEGSWLTVV.

This chain joins TRBV5-1 and TRBJ1-2; the D gene is possibly TRBD1 (6 bases). The CDR3 spans 16 residues. The ends were cut back, 3 bases at V and 8 bases at J, with 23 bases in the middle. Germline CDR1 reads SGHRS; CDR2 reads YFSETQ. This CDR3 reads CASSSGGPTGWGGYTF. CDR3 DNA: TGCGCCAGCAGCTCTGGAGGGCCGACAGGTTGGGGAGGCTACACCTTC.

This chain uses TRBV5-6 with TRBJ2-7, with TRBD1 matching over 7 bases. The ends lost 4 bases at V and 1 base at J; junction bases unmatched: 5. Germline V CDR1 and CDR2: SGHDT, YYEEEE. CDR3 size: 14 residues. CDR3 sequence: CASSLDRASYEQYF. CDR3 bases: TGTGCCAGCAGCCTAGACAGGGCGTCCTACGAGCAGTACTTC.

The V and J genes are TRBV6-1 and TRBJ1-5, with D unclear. V gave up 0 bases and J gave up 5 bases, with 11 bases separating them. This CDR3 is built from 15 residues. CDR1 MNHNS and CDR2 SASEGT come from the germline V gene. The CDR3 spells CASSEAEGFYQPQHF. CDR3 sequence (DNA): TGTGCCAGCAGTGAAGCGGAAGGGTTTTATCAGCCCCAGCATTTT.

V usage is TRBV6-1 and J usage is TRBJ1-1, with TRBD1 matching 8 bases. Unmatched junction bases numbered 15, after V lost 0 bases and J lost 9 bases. CDR1 and CDR2 from the germline V gene are MNHNS and SASEGT. The CDR3 contains 17 residues. In nucleotides, the CDR3 is TGTGCCAGCAGTGAAGCGGATGGGACAGGTTTTATGAGTAAAGCTTTCTTT. Its translation is CASSEADGTGFMSKAFF.